This T cell receptor beta chain originates from a study of CD8 T cells in ankylosing spondylitis. Details on this clonotype: The antigen remains unidentified.

Trimming removed 4 bases from V and 6 bases from J, with 17 bases in between. CDR3 length: 15 amino acids. CDR1 and CDR2 from the germline V gene are LGHNA and YNFKEQ. Whole-study results and caveats: Blood of patients with ankylosing spondylitis appeared to be characterized by a TCR beta motif of seven or eight highly homologous variants.

With molecular barcodes, quantitative 5'-RACE was used to make the TCR beta libraries. TCRdb processed the 5' RACE reads anew with MiXCR; each CDR3 protein has one entry. The sample holds roughly 670,000 distinct CDR3 sequences, around 19% seen once. Sequenced material: blood, either unsorted or a sorted T cell fraction (not recorded which). This chain joins TRBV4-2 and TRBJ2-3; D possibly corresponds to TRBD2 (5 bases). This clonotype originated in a male donor with ankylosing spondylitis. CDR3 DNA: TGTGCCAGCAGCCCCCGTCGGGATAGGGCTGATACGCAGTATTTT. Amino acid sequence: CASSPRRDRADTQYF.